There are a few counts of the clone carrying this T cell receptor beta chain. Its antigen is unidentified. This sample is part of a study of type 1 regulatory T cells. TCRdb re-called the reads with MiXCR, one entry per CDR3 protein. Among just under 65,000 distinct CDR3 sequences listed, around 49% were seen once. CDR1 and CDR2 (germline): SEHNR, FQNEAQ (reference sequence). V was clipped by 6 bases and J by 1 base; unmatched bases: 8. The CDR3 spans 16 residues. This clonotype originated in a human donor in good health. This rearrangement joins TRBV7-9 to TRBJ2-3, with TRBD2 matching 9 bases. Sequencing was carried out using cultured non-Tr1 T cells, either the whole culture or a sorted T cell fraction (not recorded which). The CDR3 sequence is CASSQPLAGRTDTQYF. The CDR3 region has the DNA TGTGCCAGCAGTCAACCCCTAGCGGGACGCACAGATACGCAGTATTTT.